The sequence of this T cell receptor beta chain was determined in a study of prognosis after radiotherapy for stage I lung cancer. Study-level findings and limits: Reportedly, TRBV and TRBJ gene usage varied with metastasis presence.

A remark on this clonotype: As yet, its antigen is unknown.

Amplification of TCR beta CDR3 from genomic DNA used two-round multiplex PCR. Amplification in first-round PCR relied on primers specific to each TRBV and TRBJ gene. TCRdb fed the multiplex PCR reads into MiXCR, producing one record per CDR3 protein. The repertoire has fewer than 40,000 distinct CDR3 sequences, around a third of them found once; the top ten carry 27%. The CDR3 consists of 16 residues. Germline loops: CDR1 MDHEN, CDR2 SYDVKM. J gave up 0 bases and V 11 bases, and 15 bases lay outside the gene matches. This receptor was obtained from a donor over 45 with non-small cell lung cancer. Sequencing used PBMCs, obtained before or after stereotactic body radiation therapy (not recorded which). V gene TRBV28 combines with J gene TRBJ2-7, with 8 nucleotides matching TRBD2. The CDR3 nucleotides are TGTGCCGGCTCTCTTCTAGGCGGGGGGTCCTCCTACGAGCAGTACTTC. It translates to CAGSLLGGGSSYEQYF.